The 17 T cell receptor beta chains in this list originate from one sample, sequenced in a study of cytomegalovirus exposure and HLA in healthy donors. The PCR contained 60 Vbeta and 13 Jbeta primers. Sequencing used immunoSEQ multiplex PCR; TCRdb keeps in-frame clones, though not all of them. The sample yields 35,000 to 45,000 clones, about 73% seen once. The specimen was PBMCs. The source of these receptors is a woman aged 25 to 39 in good health and CMV-seronegative.

J is TRBJ1-2 and V is TRBV28, with TRBD1 identical over 8 bases. This CDR3 has 12 residues. The junction had 10 bases not matched to a gene; V was cut back by 8 bases and J by 11 bases. CDR1 and CDR2 (germline): MDHEN, SYDVKM. CDR3 region: CASLDRGHVYTF. The DNA of the CDR3 is TGTGCCAGCCTAGACAGGGGTCATGTATACACCTTC.

The genes are TRBV30 and TRBJ1-6; D unresolved. V was shortened by 2 bases and J by 11 bases, with 19 bases between the two germline ends. The germline V gene has CDR1 GTSNPN and CDR2 SVGIG (reference sequence). The CDR3 is 15 residues long. The CDR3 DNA is TGTGCCTGGAGTCTACCGGAACGGGATTCGGCACCCCTCCACTTT. Protein product: CAWSLPERDSAPLHF.

This chain uses TRBV19 with TRBJ1-5; TRBD1 agrees at 7 bases. Losses at the gene ends were 4 bases for V and 6 bases for J; bases not matched to a gene: 6. This CDR3 is built from 14 residues. Germline V gene data show CDR1 as LNHDA and CDR2 as SQIVND (reference sequence). The DNA for the CDR3 is TGTGCCAGTAGTACCGACAGGGATCGTCAGCCCCAGCATTTT. Protein sequence: CASSTDRDRQPQHF.

CDR3 region: CASSEEGTGSNEQFF. The CDR3 nucleotides read TGTGCCAGCAGTGAAGAGGGGACAGGCAGCAATGAGCAGTTCTTC. The chain employs TRBV6-1 and TRBJ2-1; 8 nucleotides agree with TRBD1. There are 15 residues in the CDR3. V gave up 1 base and J gave up 6 bases; unmatched junction bases: 5. Germline values: CDR1 MNHNS, CDR2 SASEGT.

The chain uses TRBV6-5 and TRBJ1-5; TRBD1 is a possible D gene (5 bases). The V end was cut by 6 bases, the J end by 4 bases, with 13 bases between. Germline V CDR1 and CDR2: MNHEY, SVGAGI. CDR3 size: 14 residues. CDR3 sequence: CASSRQGANQPQHF. The CDR3 nucleotides read TGTGCCAGCAGCCGACAAGGGGCGAATCAGCCCCAGCATTTT.

This chain connects TRBV7-9 to TRBJ2-7; perhaps TRBD2 as D (6 bases). CDR1 is SEHNR, CDR2 FQNEAQ, per germline (reference sequence). The CDR3 extends over 14 amino acids. V lost 5 bases to trimming and J lost 2 bases, with 13 bases between them. CDR3 sequence (DNA): TGTGCCAGCAGCCTCCGGGACTCTGCCTACGAGCAGTACTTC. Its translation: CASSLRDSAYEQYF.

The CDR3 nucleotides are TGTGCCAGCAGACGACCTGACAGGGCCTACGAGCAGTACTTC. Its translation is CASRRPDRAYEQYF. The V and J genes are TRBV6-5 and TRBJ2-7; TRBD1 matches at 7 bases. V trimming: 6 bases; J trimming: 2 bases; junction bases outside the gene matches: 7. This CDR3 has 14 residues. Germline lookup yields CDR1 MNHEY and CDR2 SVGAGI.

The chain carries TRBV4-1 and TRBJ2-1; TRBD2 agrees at 12 bases. The length of the CDR3 is 18 residues. From germline, CDR1 is MGHRA and CDR2 YSYEKL. With V trimmed by 0 bases and J by 5 bases, 8 bases remained unmatched. The CDR3 bases are TGCGCCAGCAGCCAAGATCGGGTGCGACTAGCGGGGGACAATGAGCAGTTCTTC. Encoded protein: CASSQDRVRLAGDNEQFF.

CDR3 loop: CASSSLAGETGELFF. CDR3 DNA sequence: TGTGCCAGCAGCTCCCTAGCGGGAGAGACCGGGGAGCTGTTTTTT. The rearrangement joins TRBV5-4 to TRBJ2-2; 10 bases match TRBD2. The germline gives CDR1 SGHNT, CDR2 YYREEE (reference sequence). This CDR3 has 15 residues. The trim removed 3 bases at V and 5 bases at J, leaving 4 bases unmatched.

V and J are TRBV2 and TRBJ1-2; TRBD1 agrees at 8 bases. With 8 bases clipped from V and 0 bases from J, the junction kept 11 bases outside the gene matches. CDR3 length: 16 amino acids. Germline V gene sequence: CDR1 SNHLY, CDR2 FYNNEI. The CDR3 coding sequence is TGTGCCAGCGCCGGGACAGGTCAATCCTCTAACTATGGCTACACCTTC. This gives the protein CASAGTGQSSNYGYTF.

This chain connects TRBV28 to TRBJ2-5; weak D call: TRBD1 (6 bases). Near its end, the DNA agrees better with TRBJ2-7, so the J call may be wrong. This CDR3 comprises 14 residues. In germline, CDR1 is MDHEN, CDR2 SYDVKM. CDR3 amino acids: CASSMDSFTYEQYF. The CDR3 nucleotides read TGTGCCAGCAGTATGGACAGTTTCACCTACGAGCAGTACTTC.

In this sample, this clone turned up a few times. The rearrangement links TRBV5-6 to TRBJ2-2; 11 bases line up with TRBD2. The CDR3 sequence is 18 residues long. J was trimmed by 0 bases and V by 1 base; bases with no gene match: 5. Per germline, CDR1 SGHDT and CDR2 YYEEEE. CDR3 protein: CASSLLAGGLSNTGELFF. DNA of the CDR3: TGTGCCAGCAGCTTGCTAGCGGGGGGCCTCTCGAACACCGGGGAGCTGTTTTTT.

The gene calls are TRBV7-2 and TRBJ1-5; D is uncertain. Trimming took off 5 bases at V and 3 bases at J, with 14 bases between the two ends. The germline CDR1 and CDR2 sequences are SGHTA and FQGNSA. CDR3 length: 15 amino acids. Here the CDR3 DNA reads TGTGCCAGCAGCCGTGGACTCGTGGACAATCAGCCCCAGCATTTT. Translation: CASSRGLVDNQPQHF.

Judged by abundance, this clone is medium-sized. The gene calls are TRBV7-9 and TRBJ2-3, with D perhaps TRBD1 (5 bases). The V end lost 8 bases, the J end lost 4 bases, and 10 bases lay between the germline ends. Germline V lookup: CDR1 SEHNR, CDR2 FQNEAQ (reference sequence). CDR3 length equals 12 residues. The CDR3 loop is CASHVGADTQYF. CDR3 sequence (DNA): TGTGCCAGCCACGTAGGGGCAGATACGCAGTATTTT. The variable domain in full, with the rest retrieved from reference TRBV7-9 and TRBJ2-3, is DTGVSQNPRHKITKRGQNVTFRCDPISEHNRLYWYRQTLGQGPEFLTYFQNEAQLEKSRLLSDRFSAERPKGSFSTLEIQRTEQGDSAMYLCASHVGADTQYFGPGTRLTVL.

The chain has TRBV30 and TRBJ2-1, with 10 bases aligning to TRBD2. Germline lookup yields CDR1 GTSNPN and CDR2 SVGIG (reference sequence). J was trimmed by 8 bases and V by 2 bases; bases with no gene match: 18. The CDR3 has 18 residues. The CDR3 coding sequence is TGTGCCTGGAGTTATATAGCGGGGGGCCGGAGGGGGTCGTATGAGCAGTTCTTC. Translation gives CAWSYIAGGRRGSYEQFF.

This rearrangement joins TRBV29-1 to TRBJ2-5; 10 bases line up with TRBD1. With 7 bases clipped from V and 2 bases from J, the junction kept 4 bases outside the gene matches. The CDR3 consists of 13 residues. CDR1 SQVTM and CDR2 ANQGSEA come from the germline V gene. The CDR3 sequence is CSARTGGQETQYF. CDR3 coding DNA: TGCAGCGCTAGGACAGGGGGACAAGAGACCCAGTACTTC.

This CDR3 reads CASSARPTGEGYTF. The CDR3 region has the DNA TGTGCCAGCAGCGCCCGACCCACAGGGGAGGGCTACACCTTC. The J gene is TRBJ1-2, the V gene TRBV7-9; 7 bases fit TRBD1. V dropped 5 bases and J dropped 8; count of bases not matched to a gene: 11. The CDR3 covers 14 residues. The germline CDR1 and CDR2 sequences are SEHNR and FQNEAQ (reference sequence).